This T cell receptor beta chain appears in the sequencing data of a study of cytomegalovirus exposure and HLA in healthy donors. The CDR3 extends over 14 amino acids. Unmatched junction bases numbered 8, after V lost 7 bases and J lost 2 bases. Germline V gene lookup returns CDR1 MNHEY and CDR2 SMNVEV (reference sequence). 60 Vbeta and 13 Jbeta primers were used in PCR. Data came from immunoSEQ multiplex PCR; TCRdb stores just in-frame clones and leaves some out. The table has around 300,000 clones, roughly 86% seen once. This chain uses TRBV27 with TRBJ2-7; 7 bases agree with TRBD2. This receptor was obtained from a woman aged 40 to 50 in good health and CMV-seropositive. Material for sequencing was PBMCs. The CDR3 nucleotides are TGTGCCAGCAAATCCGGACTAGAGACCTACGAGCAGTACTTC. This gives the protein CASKSGLETYEQYF.